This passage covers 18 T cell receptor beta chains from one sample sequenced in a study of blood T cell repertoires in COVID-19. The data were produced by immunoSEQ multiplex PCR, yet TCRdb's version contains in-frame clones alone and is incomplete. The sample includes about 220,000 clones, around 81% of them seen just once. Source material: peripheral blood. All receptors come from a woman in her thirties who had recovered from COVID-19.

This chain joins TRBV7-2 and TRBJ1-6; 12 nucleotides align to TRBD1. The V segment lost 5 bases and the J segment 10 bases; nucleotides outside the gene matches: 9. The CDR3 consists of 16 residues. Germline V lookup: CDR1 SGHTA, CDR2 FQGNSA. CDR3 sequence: CASSPLGTGGGSPLHF. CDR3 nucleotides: TGTGCCAGCAGCCCCCTTGGGACAGGGGGCGGCTCACCCCTCCACTTT.

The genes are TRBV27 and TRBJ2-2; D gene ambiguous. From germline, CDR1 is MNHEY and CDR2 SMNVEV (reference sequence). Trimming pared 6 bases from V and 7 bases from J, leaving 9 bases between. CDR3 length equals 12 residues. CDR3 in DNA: TGTGCCAGCAGAAAGCGAGGCGGGGAGCTGTTTTTT. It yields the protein CASRKRGGELFF.

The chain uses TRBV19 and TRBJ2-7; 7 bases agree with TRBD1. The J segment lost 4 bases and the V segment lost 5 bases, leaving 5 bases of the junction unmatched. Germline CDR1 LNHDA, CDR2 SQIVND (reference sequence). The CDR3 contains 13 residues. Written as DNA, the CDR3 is TGTGCCAGTAGTTTCGGACAGGCTTACGAGCAGTACTTC. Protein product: CASSFGQAYEQYF.

In DNA form, the CDR3 reads TGTGCCAGCAGTCCCGATAAGGCCTCGGGGAATTCACCCCTCCACTTT. Amino acids: CASSPDKASGNSPLHF. The V and J genes are TRBV27 and TRBJ1-6; D is unresolved. CDR1 and CDR2 from the germline V gene are MNHEY and SMNVEV (reference sequence). This CDR3 has 16 residues. V shed 5 bases and J shed 7 bases, with 18 bases lying between them.

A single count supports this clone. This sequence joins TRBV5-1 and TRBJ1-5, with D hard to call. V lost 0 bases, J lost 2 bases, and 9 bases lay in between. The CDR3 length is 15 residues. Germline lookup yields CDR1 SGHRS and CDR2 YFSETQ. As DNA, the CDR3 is TGCGCCAGCAGCTTGGACGTAGGAGGCAATCAGCCCCAGCATTTT. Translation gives CASSLDVGGNQPQHF.

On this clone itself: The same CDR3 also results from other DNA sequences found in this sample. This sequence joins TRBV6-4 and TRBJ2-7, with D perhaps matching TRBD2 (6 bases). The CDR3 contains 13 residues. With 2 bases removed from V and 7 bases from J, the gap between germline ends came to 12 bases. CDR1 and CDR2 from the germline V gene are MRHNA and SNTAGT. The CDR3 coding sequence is TGTGCCAGCAGTGACGGTACGGGGAGGGAGCAGTACTTC. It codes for CASSDGTGREQYF.

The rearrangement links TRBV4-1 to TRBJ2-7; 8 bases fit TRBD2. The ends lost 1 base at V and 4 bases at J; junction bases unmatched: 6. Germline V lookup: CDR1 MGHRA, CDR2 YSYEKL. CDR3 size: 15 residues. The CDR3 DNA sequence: TGCGCCAGCAGCCAAGGGGGTAGCGGGACGTACGAGCAGTACTTC. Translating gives CASSQGGSGTYEQYF.

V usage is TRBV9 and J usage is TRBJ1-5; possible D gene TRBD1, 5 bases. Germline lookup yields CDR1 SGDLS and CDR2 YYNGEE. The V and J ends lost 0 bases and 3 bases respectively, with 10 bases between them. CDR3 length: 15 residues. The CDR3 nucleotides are TGTGCCAGCAGCGTAGGCGGGGGTTTCAATCAGCCCCAGCATTTT. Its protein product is CASSVGGGFNQPQHF.

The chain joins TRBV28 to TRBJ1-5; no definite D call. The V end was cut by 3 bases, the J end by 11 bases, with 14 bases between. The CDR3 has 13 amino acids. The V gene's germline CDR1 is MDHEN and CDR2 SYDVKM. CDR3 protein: CASSLEKRTAQHF. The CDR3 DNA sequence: TGTGCCAGCAGTTTGGAAAAGCGCACGGCCCAGCATTTT.

The DNA of the CDR3 is TGTGCCACCCCACGGCGGGGGCGTCTAGGTGGCTACACCTTC. This gives the protein CATPRRGRLGGYTF. The gene calls are TRBV6-7 and TRBJ1-2; tentative D call: TRBD1 (6 bases). TRBV6-7 is annotated as an ORF whose role is uncertain. The length of the CDR3 is 14 residues. Trimming cost V 10 bases and J 7 bases, with 22 bases left between them.

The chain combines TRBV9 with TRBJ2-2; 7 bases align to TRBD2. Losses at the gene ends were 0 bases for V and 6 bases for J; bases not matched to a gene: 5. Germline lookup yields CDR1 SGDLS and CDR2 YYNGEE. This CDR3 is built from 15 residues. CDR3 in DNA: TGTGCCAGCAGCGTAGACGGGAGGCGGTCCGGGGAGCTGTTTTTT. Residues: CASSVDGRRSGELFF.

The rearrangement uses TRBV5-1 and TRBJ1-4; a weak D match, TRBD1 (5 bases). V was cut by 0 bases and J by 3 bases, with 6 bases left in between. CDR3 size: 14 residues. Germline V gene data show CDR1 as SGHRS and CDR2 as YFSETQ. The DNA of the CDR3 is TGCGCCAGCAGCTTGGACAGGCCTAATGAAAAACTGTTTTTT. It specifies CASSLDRPNEKLFF.

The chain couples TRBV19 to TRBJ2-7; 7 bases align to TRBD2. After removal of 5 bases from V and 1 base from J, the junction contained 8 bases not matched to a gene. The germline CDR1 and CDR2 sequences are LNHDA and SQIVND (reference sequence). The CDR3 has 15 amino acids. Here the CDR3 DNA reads TGTGCCAGTAGTGCTGGCGGGAGTCCATCCTACGAGCAGTACTTC. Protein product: CASSAGGSPSYEQYF.

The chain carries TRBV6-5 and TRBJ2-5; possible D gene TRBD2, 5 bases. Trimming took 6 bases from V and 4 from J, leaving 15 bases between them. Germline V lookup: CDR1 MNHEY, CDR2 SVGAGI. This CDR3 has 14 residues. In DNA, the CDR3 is TGTGCCAGCAGGCCTTTCGAGGGAGTAGAGACCCAGTACTTC. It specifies CASRPFEGVETQYF.

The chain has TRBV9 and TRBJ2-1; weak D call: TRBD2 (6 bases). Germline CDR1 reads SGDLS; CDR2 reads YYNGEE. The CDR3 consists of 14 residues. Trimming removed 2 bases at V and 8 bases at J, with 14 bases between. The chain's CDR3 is CASSVQGGVDEQFF. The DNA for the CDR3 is TGTGCCAGCAGCGTCCAGGGAGGAGTGGATGAGCAGTTCTTC.

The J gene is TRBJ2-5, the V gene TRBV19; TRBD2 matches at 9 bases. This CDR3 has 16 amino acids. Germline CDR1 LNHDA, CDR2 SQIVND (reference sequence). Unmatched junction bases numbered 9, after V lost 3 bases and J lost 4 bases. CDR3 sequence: CASSMEGLASGETQYF. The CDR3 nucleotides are TGTGCCAGTAGTATGGAGGGACTAGCTAGTGGAGAGACCCAGTACTTC.

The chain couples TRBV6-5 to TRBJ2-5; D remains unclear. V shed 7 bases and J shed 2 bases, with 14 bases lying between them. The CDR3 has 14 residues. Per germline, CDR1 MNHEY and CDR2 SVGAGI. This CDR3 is CASILTHQQETQYF. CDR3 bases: TGTGCCAGCATCTTGACACATCAACAAGAGACCCAGTACTTC.

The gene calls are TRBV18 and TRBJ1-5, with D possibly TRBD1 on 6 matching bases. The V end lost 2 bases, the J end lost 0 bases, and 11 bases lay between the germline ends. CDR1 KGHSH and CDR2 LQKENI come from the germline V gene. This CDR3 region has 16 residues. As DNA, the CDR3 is TGTGCCAGCTCACCAAGGGACACGATTAGCAATCAGCCCCAGCATTTT. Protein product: CASSPRDTISNQPQHF.